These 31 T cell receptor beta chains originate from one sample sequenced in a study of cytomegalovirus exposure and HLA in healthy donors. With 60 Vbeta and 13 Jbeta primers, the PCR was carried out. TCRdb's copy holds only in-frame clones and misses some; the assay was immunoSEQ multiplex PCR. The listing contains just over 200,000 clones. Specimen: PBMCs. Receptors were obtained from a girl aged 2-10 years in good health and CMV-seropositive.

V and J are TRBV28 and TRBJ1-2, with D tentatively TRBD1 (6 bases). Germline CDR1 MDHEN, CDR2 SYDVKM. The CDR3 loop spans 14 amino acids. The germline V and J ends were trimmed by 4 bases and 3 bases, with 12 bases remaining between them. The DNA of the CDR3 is TGTGCCAGCAGTTCGACAGGAGACTACTATGGCTACACCTTC. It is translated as CASSSTGDYYGYTF.

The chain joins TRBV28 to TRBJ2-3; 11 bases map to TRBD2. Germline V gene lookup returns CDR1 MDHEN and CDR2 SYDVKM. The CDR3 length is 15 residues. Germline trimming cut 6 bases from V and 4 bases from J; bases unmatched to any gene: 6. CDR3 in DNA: TGTGCCAGCAGAAATAGCGGGAGGGTGCCAGATACGCAGTATTTT. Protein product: CASRNSGRVPDTQYF.

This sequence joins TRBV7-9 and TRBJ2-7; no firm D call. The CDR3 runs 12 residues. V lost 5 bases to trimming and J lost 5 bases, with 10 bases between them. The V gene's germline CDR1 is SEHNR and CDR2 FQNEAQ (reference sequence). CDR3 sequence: CASSRKLHEQYF. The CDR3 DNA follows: TGTGCCAGCAGCCGTAAGCTCCACGAGCAGTACTTC.

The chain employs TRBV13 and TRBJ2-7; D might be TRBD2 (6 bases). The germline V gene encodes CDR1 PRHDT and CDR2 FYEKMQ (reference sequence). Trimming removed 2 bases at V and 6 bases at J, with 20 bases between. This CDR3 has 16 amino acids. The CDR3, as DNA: TGTGCCAGCAGCTTAATGGGAGGATCTCTCGGTAGCGAGCAGTACTTC. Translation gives CASSLMGGSLGSEQYF.

The CDR3 loop reads CASSFYGQLYEQYF. DNA of the CDR3: TGTGCCAGCAGTTTCTACGGACAACTCTACGAGCAGTACTTC. This sequence joins TRBV28 and TRBJ2-7, with D perhaps matching TRBD1 (5 bases). The CDR3 contains 14 residues. The ends were cut back, 3 bases at V and 3 bases at J, with 12 bases in the middle. Looked up from germline, CDR1 is MDHEN and CDR2 is SYDVKM.

The DNA for the CDR3 is TGTGCCAGCAGCGTGCTAGAGGCAGGGACTGAAGCTTTCTTT. This sequence encodes CASSVLEAGTEAFF. V and J are TRBV5-4 and TRBJ1-1; perhaps TRBD1 as D (5 bases). Germline V gene data show CDR1 as SGHNT and CDR2 as YYREEE (reference sequence). The V end was cut by 4 bases, the J end by 5 bases, with 15 bases between. This CDR3 region has 14 residues.

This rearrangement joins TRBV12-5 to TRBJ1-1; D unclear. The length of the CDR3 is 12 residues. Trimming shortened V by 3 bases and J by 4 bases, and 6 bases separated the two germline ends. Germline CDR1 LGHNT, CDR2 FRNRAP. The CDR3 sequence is CASGFWATEAFF. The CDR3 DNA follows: TGTGCTAGTGGTTTTTGGGCCACTGAAGCTTTCTTT.

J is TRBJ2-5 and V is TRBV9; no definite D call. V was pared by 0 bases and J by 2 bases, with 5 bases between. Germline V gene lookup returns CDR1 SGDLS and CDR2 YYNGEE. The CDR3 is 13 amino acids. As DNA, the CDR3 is TGTGCCAGCAGCGTAGGTCTTCAAGAGACCCAGTACTTC. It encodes CASSVGLQETQYF. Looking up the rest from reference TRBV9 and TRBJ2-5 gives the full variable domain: DSGVTQTPKHLITATGQRVTLRCSPRSGDLSVYWYQQSLDQGLQFLIQYYNGEERAKGNILERFSAQQFPDLHSELNLSSLELGDSALYFCASSVGLQETQYFGPGTRLLVL.

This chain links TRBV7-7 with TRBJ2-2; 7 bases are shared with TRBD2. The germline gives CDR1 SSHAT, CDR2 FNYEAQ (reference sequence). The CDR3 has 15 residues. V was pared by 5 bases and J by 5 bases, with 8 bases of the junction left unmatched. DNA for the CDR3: TGTGCCAGCAGCCCCCGGGGGGTACAGACCGGGGAGCTGTTTTTT. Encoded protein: CASSPRGVQTGELFF. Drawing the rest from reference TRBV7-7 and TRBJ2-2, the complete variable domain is GAGVSQSPRYKVTKRGQDVTLRCDPISSHATLYWYQQALGQGPEFLTYFNYEAQPDKSGLPSDRFSAERPEGSISTLTIQRTEQRDSAMYRCASSPRGVQTGELFFGEGSRLTVL.

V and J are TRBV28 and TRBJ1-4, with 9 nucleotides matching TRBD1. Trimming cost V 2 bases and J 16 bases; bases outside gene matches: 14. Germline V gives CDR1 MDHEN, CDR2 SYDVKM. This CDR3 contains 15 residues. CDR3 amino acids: CASSLNRGRRVGRFF. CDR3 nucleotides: TGTGCCAGCAGTTTAAACAGGGGGCGAAGGGTGGGAAGGTTTTTT.

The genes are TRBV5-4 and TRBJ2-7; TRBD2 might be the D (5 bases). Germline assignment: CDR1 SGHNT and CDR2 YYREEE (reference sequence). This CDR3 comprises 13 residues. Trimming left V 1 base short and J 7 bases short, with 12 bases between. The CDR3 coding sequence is TGTGCCAGCAGCTTGTCGGGATGGCGGGAGCAGTACTTC. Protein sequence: CASSLSGWREQYF.

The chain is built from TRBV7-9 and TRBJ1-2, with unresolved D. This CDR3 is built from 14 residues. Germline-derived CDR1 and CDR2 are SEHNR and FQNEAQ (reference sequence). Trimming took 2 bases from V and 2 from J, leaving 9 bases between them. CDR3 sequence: CASSLNSVNYGYTF. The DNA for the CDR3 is TGTGCCAGCAGCTTAAACAGTGTAAACTATGGCTACACCTTC.

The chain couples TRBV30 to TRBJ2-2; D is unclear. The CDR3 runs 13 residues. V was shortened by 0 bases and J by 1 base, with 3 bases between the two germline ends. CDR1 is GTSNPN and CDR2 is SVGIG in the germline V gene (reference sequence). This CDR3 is CAWSVWNTGELFF. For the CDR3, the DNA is TGTGCCTGGAGTGTCTGGAACACCGGGGAGCTGTTTTTT.

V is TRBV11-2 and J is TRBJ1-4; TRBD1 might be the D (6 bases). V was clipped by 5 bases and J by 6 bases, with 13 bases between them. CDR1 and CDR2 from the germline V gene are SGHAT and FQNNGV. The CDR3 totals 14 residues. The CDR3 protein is CASSGGHPYEKLFF. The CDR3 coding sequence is TGTGCCAGCAGCGGGGGACACCCCTATGAAAAACTGTTTTTT. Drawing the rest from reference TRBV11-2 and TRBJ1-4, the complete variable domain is EAGVAQSPRYKIIEKRQSVAFWCNPISGHATLYWYQQILGQGPKLLIQFQNNGVVDDSQLPKDRFSAERLKGVDSTLKIQPAKLEDSAVYLCASSGGHPYEKLFFGSGTQLSVL.

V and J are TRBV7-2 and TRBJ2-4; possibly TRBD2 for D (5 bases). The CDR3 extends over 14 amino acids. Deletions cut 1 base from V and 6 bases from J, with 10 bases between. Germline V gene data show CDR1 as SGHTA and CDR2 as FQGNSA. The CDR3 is CASSLGTRGNIQYF. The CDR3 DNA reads TGTGCCAGCAGCTTAGGGACCCGGGGAAACATTCAGTACTTC.

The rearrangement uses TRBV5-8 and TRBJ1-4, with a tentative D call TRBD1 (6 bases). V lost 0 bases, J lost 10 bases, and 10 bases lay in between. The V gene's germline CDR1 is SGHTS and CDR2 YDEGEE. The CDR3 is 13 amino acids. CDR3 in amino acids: CASSLVVTGKLFF. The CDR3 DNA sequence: TGTGCCAGCAGCTTGGTGGTGACAGGAAAACTGTTTTTT.

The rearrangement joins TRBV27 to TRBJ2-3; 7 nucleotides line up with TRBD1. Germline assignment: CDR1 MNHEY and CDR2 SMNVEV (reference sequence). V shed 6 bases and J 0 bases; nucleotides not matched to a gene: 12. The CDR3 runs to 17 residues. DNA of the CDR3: TGTGCCAGCAGCCTGGACAGGCCTTTCTCTAGCACAGATACGCAGTATTTT. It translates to CASSLDRPFSSTDTQYF.

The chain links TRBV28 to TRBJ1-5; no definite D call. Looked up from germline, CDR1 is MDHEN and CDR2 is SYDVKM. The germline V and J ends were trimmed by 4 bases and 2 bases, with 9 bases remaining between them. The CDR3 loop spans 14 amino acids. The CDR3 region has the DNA TGTGCCAGCAGTTATGAGGAGGGCAATCAGCCCCAGCATTTT. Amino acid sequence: CASSYEEGNQPQHF.

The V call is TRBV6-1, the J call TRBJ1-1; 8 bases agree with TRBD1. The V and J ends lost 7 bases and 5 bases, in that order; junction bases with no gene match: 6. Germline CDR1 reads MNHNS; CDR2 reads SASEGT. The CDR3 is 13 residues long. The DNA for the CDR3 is TGTGCCAGCAACCGGGACAGGCAAACTGAAGCTTTCTTT. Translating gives CASNRDRQTEAFF.

The CDR3 nucleotides are TGTGCCAGCAGTGGAGCCCTGCTTGGAGTTCCCCCTACCTACGAGCAGTACTTC. It codes for CASSGALLGVPPTYEQYF. The V call is TRBV2, the J call TRBJ2-7; D not resolved. Germline CDR1 is SNHLY and CDR2 is FYNNEI. The V and J ends lost 4 bases and 2 bases respectively, with 24 bases between them. This CDR3 spans 18 amino acids.

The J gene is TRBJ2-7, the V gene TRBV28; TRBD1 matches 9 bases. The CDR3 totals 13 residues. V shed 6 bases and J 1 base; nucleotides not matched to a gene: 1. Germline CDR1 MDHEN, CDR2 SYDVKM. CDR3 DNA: TGTGCCAGCAGGGGGACAGGGTCCTACGAGCAGTACTTC. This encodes CASRGTGSYEQYF.

The CDR3 nucleotides are TGTGCCAGCAGTGAAGTGGGACAGGGGTGGGGAGAGACCCAGTACTTC. It translates to CASSEVGQGWGETQYF. This chain uses TRBV6-1 with TRBJ2-5; TRBD1 matches at 10 bases. Germline V lookup: CDR1 MNHNS, CDR2 SASEGT. This CDR3 spans 16 amino acids. J gave up 4 bases and V 1 base, and 6 bases lay outside the gene matches.

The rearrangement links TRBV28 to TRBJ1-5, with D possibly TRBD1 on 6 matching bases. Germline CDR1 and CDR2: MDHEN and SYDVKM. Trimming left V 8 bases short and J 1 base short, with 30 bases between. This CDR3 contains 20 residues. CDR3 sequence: CASRTPSLTQGPLSNQPQHF. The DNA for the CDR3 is TGTGCCAGCCGAACCCCTTCGTTAACACAGGGACCTTTGAGCAATCAGCCCCAGCATTTT.

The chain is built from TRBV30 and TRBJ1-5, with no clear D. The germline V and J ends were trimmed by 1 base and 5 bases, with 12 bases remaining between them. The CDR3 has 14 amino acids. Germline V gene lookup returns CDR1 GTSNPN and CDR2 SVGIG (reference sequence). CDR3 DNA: TGTGCCTGGAGTGCCCCTGGGCAGGATCAGCCCCAGCATTTT. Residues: CAWSAPGQDQPQHF.

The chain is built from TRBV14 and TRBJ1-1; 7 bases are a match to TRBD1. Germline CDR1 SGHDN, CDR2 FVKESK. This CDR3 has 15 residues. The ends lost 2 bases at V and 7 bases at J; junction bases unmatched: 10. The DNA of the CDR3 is TGTGCCAGCAGCCAATCAAGGGGGCCGCCCCTTGAAGCTTTCTTT. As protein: CASSQSRGPPLEAFF.

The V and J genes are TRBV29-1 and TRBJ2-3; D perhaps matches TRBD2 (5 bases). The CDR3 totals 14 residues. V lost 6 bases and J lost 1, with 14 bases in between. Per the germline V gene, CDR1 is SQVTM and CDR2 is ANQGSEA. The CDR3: CSVRLSSGTDTQYF. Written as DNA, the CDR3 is TGCAGCGTAAGACTAAGCTCAGGCACAGATACGCAGTATTTT.

The CDR3 DNA is TGTGCCAGCAGTTGGGCCCTGGGACAGAACAATGAGCAGTTCTTC. Translating gives CASSWALGQNNEQFF. The rearrangement links TRBV27 to TRBJ2-1; 7 bases match TRBD1. The CDR3 consists of 15 residues. Germline CDR1 reads MNHEY; CDR2 reads SMNVEV (reference sequence). With V trimmed by 4 bases and J by 5 bases, 8 bases remained unmatched.

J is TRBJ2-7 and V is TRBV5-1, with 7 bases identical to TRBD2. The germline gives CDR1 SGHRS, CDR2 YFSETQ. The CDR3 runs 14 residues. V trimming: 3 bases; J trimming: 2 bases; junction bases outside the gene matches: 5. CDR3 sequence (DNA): TGCGCCAGCAGCTCCGGGACTAATCCCTACGAGCAGTACTTC. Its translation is CASSSGTNPYEQYF.

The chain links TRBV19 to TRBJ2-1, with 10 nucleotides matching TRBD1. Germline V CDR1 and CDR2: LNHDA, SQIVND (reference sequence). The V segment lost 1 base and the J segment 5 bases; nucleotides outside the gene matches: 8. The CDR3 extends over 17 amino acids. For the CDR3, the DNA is TGTGCCAGTAGTATAGTCCGGGGACAGGGGCTAAACAATGAGCAGTTCTTC. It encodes CASSIVRGQGLNNEQFF. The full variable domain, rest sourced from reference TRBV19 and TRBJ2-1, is DGGITQSPKYLFRKEGQNVTLSCEQNLNHDAMYWYRQDPGQGLRLIYYSQIVNDFQKGDIAEGYSVSREKKESFPLTVTSAQKNPTAFYLCASSIVRGQGLNNEQFFGPGTRLTVL.

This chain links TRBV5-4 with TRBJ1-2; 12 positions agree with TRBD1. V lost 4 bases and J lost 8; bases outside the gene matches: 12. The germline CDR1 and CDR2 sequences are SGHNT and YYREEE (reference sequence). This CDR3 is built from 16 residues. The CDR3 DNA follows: TGTGCCAGCAGCCCCGCAGTGGGACAGGGGGCGGTAGGCTACACCTTC. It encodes CASSPAVGQGAVGYTF.

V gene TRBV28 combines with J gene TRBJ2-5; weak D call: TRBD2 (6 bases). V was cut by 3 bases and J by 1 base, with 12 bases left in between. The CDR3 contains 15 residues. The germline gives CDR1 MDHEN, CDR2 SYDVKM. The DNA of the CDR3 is TGTGCCAGCAGTTTCTCCCATAGCGGCCAAGAGACCCAGTACTTC. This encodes CASSFSHSGQETQYF.